The entry that follows covers one TCR beta chain sequence. The antigen is undetermined. These data originate in a study of T cell repertoires in cytomegalovirus infection. As for the study in general: Well-studied HLA-B-restricted epitopes and recently identified HLA-C-restricted epitopes of CMV were both used in the study. TCR beta signatures that were public indicated CMV infection and matching HLA type.

In TCRdb, the reads were re-called with MiXCR into one record per CDR3 protein. The sample lists roughly 920,000 distinct CDR3 sequences, approximately 31% occurring once. Germline lookup yields CDR1 MNHEY and CDR2 SVGAGI. This CDR3 has 16 amino acids. Trimming removed 5 bases from V and 4 bases from J, with 17 bases in between. The receptor comes from a human donor in good health (CMV status not recorded). Some clones in this sample may be carry-over from other donors' samples. This sequence joins TRBV6-5 and TRBJ2-2; possible D gene TRBD1, 6 bases. The material sequenced was cultured CD8+ T cells from PBMCs, taken from culture after CMV antigen stimulation. CDR3 DNA sequence: TGTGCCAGCAGTCTCGACCGGACAGTCGGCACCGGGGAGCTGTTTTTT. Protein sequence: CASSLDRTVGTGELFF.